This entry lists 31 T cell receptor beta chains sequenced from one sample in a study of T cells in Graves' hyperthyroidism and ophthalmopathy. RNA transcripts served as the template for amplifying TCR beta CDR3 regions. The HTBI primer set drove a first-round RT-PCR of the TCR CDR3. TCRdb itself ran the multiplex PCR reads through MiXCR, one entry per CDR3 protein. The sample includes roughly 420,000 distinct CDR3 sequences, about 15% seen only once; the top ten take 13% to 15%. Sequencing was carried out using blood. These receptors came from a woman under 30 with Graves' hyperthyroidism.

Ten or more counts support this clonotype. The genes are TRBV7-2 and TRBJ1-1; no clear D gene. The germline V gene encodes CDR1 SGHTA and CDR2 FQGNSA. The CDR3 has 15 amino acids. Trimming took 1 base from V and 3 from J, leaving 12 bases between them. CDR3 DNA sequence: TGTGCCAGCAGCTTAGATGGTCAATCCCACACTGAAGCTTTCTTT. Translated, it gives CASSLDGQSHTEAFF.

This clonotype has only a few counts. The V and J genes are TRBV7-9 and TRBJ2-3; 9 nucleotides line up with TRBD2. The CDR3 sequence is 17 residues long. Germline V CDR1 and CDR2: SEHNR, FQNEAQ (reference sequence). V was clipped by 2 bases and J by 0 bases; unmatched bases: 6. DNA of the CDR3: TGTGCCAGCAGCTTAATTATCCTAGCGGGAAGCACAGATACGCAGTATTTT. It translates to CASSLIILAGSTDTQYF.

To note about this clonotype: This may come from a read error, since a much larger clone is one base off. The gene calls are TRBV6-2 or TRBV6-3 and TRBJ2-7; D may be TRBD1 (6 bases). There are 14 residues in the CDR3. Germline loops: CDR1 MNHEY, CDR2 SVGEGT. The CDR3 is CAISPGTIGYEQYF. For the CDR3, the DNA is TGTGCCATCAGTCCTGGGACAATTGGCTACGAGCAGTACTTC.

This clonotype was seen at least ten times. The CDR3, as DNA: TGCGCCAGCAGCTTGGGTTGGCGGTTCAGTACTGAAGCTTTCTTT. This translates into CASSLGWRFSTEAFF. This chain connects TRBV5-1 to TRBJ1-1, with D hard to call. Germline V gives CDR1 SGHRS, CDR2 YFSETQ. V was pared by 0 bases and J by 5 bases, with 14 bases between. This CDR3 has 15 amino acids.

This clonotype appeared many times. This chain joins TRBV12-3 or TRBV12-4 and TRBJ2-7, with unresolved D. Trimming cost V 5 bases and J 0 bases, with 14 bases left between them. This CDR3 has 15 amino acids. The CDR3 here is CASSPNTFPSYEQYF. In nucleotides, the CDR3 is TGTGCCAGCAGTCCGAACACCTTCCCCTCCTACGAGCAGTACTTC.

The sample holds many counts of this clonotype. The CDR3 coding sequence is TGTGCCAGCAGCTTAGTGGCGCTCAACACTGAAGCTTTCTTT. Translated: CASSLVALNTEAFF. The chain combines TRBV11-2 with TRBJ1-1, with D hard to call. Germline assignment: CDR1 SGHAT and CDR2 FQNNGV. V was trimmed by 1 base and J by 2 bases, leaving 8 bases between them. The CDR3 runs 14 residues.

In its sample, this clonotype was seen a few times. The chain has TRBV28 and TRBJ2-1, with TRBD2 matching 10 bases. CDR1 is MDHEN and CDR2 is SYDVKM in the germline V gene. V lost 2 bases to trimming and J lost 7 bases; unmatched junction nucleotides: 5. The CDR3 runs 15 residues. This CDR3 is CASSLLGLASNEQFF. In DNA form, the CDR3 reads TGTGCCAGCAGTTTACTGGGACTAGCGAGTAATGAGCAGTTCTTC.

This clonotype was counted many times. V is TRBV29-1 and J is TRBJ2-7; no definite D call. CDR1 is SQVTM and CDR2 is ANQGSEA in the germline V gene. The CDR3 is made up of 12 amino acids. Deletions cut 3 bases from V and 2 bases from J, with 8 bases between. The CDR3 nucleotides read TGCAGCGTTGACGGCGGTACCTACGAGCAGTACTTC. Translating it yields CSVDGGTYEQYF.

This clonotype was recorded many times. The J gene is TRBJ2-1, the V gene TRBV11-1, with D possibly matching TRBD1 (5 bases). Looked up from germline, CDR1 is SGHAT and CDR2 is FQDESV (reference sequence). The germline V and J ends were trimmed by 2 bases and 0 bases, with 20 bases remaining between them. The CDR3 contains 19 residues. The CDR3 sequence is CASSLIPSWGLTSYNEQFF. CDR3 DNA: TGTGCCAGCAGCTTAATCCCCTCGTGGGGCTTAACCTCCTACAATGAGCAGTTCTTC.

This clonotype was recorded many times. The J gene is TRBJ2-3, the V gene TRBV7-3, with D tentatively TRBD2 (5 bases). The CDR3 contains 14 residues. The V end was cut by 5 bases, the J end by 2 bases, with 11 bases between. CDR1 and CDR2 from the germline V gene are SGHTA and FQGTGA. Written as DNA, the CDR3 is TGTGCCAGCAGCCTGGACTCGAACACAGATACGCAGTATTTT. This encodes CASSLDSNTDTQYF.

This clonotype was counted at least ten times. The V gene is TRBV6-1, the J gene TRBJ2-1, with 8 nucleotides matching TRBD1. Germline CDR1 MNHNS, CDR2 SASEGT. V shed 4 bases, J shed 4 bases, and the junction held 6 bases outside the gene matches. CDR3 size: 15 residues. CDR3 in amino acids: CASSVLQGEYNEQFF. CDR3 DNA sequence: TGTGCCAGCAGTGTATTACAGGGGGAATACAATGAGCAGTTCTTC.

This clonotype was observed a few times. The chain joins TRBV20-1 to TRBJ2-3; the D is unclear. V was shortened by 4 bases and J by 6 bases, with 17 bases between the two germline ends. Germline V gives CDR1 DFQATT, CDR2 SNEGSKA (reference sequence). The CDR3 totals 14 residues. The CDR3 spells CSATPPPTSDTQYF. The CDR3 DNA is TGCAGTGCTACCCCTCCCCCAACCTCGGATACGCAGTATTTT.

The rearrangement joins TRBV10-1 to TRBJ2-1; TRBD2 might be the D (6 bases). V lost 6 bases to trimming and J lost 12 bases, with 33 bases between them. This CDR3 has 18 residues. From germline, CDR1 is WNHNN and CDR2 SYGVQD (reference sequence). DNA of the CDR3: TGCGCCAGCAGCCCCGCGACTAGACGTGGGAGTTTGGTTGGGTGGCAGTTCTTC. Its protein product is CASSPATRRGSLVGWQFF.

This rearrangement joins TRBV19 to TRBJ1-3, with D uncertain. Germline V gives CDR1 LNHDA, CDR2 SQIVND (reference sequence). The germline V and J ends were trimmed by 4 bases and 0 bases, with 22 bases remaining between them. There are 19 residues in the CDR3. CDR3 nucleotides: TGTGCCAGTAGTACCTATTTCGACCTATCCTCCAACTCTGGAAACACCATATATTTT. Translating gives CASSTYFDLSSNSGNTIYF.

This rearrangement joins TRBV10-3 to TRBJ1-3; possibly TRBD1 for D (5 bases). This CDR3 has 12 amino acids. Germline CDR1 is ENHRY and CDR2 is SYGVKD. V lost 9 bases, J lost 2 bases, and 8 bases lay in between. The CDR3 loop is CAIGQTGNTIYF. DNA for the CDR3: TGTGCCATTGGACAAACTGGAAACACCATATATTTT.

Only a few counts were recorded for this clonotype. This chain joins TRBV6-1 and TRBJ2-5, with 7 bases aligning to TRBD2. The CDR3 has 12 amino acids. From germline, CDR1 is MNHNS and CDR2 SASEGT. The junction had 3 bases not matched to a gene; V was cut back by 7 bases and J by 4 bases. CDR3 loop: CASTGGLETQYF. The CDR3 DNA reads TGTGCCAGCACCGGGGGGTTAGAGACCCAGTACTTC.

This clonotype occurred a few times. This chain connects TRBV5-1 to TRBJ1-2; 10 nucleotides agree with TRBD1. V was pared by 4 bases and J by 3 bases, with 3 bases of the junction left unmatched. The CDR3 is 14 amino acids. CDR1 is SGHRS, CDR2 YFSETQ, per germline. Here the CDR3 DNA reads TGCGCCAGCAGCGTGACAGGGGGCGACTATGGCTACACCTTC. Its protein product is CASSVTGGDYGYTF.

This clonotype occurred many times. V and J are TRBV20-1 and TRBJ2-7; D remains ambiguous. The CDR3 is made up of 15 amino acids. Trimming shortened V by 3 bases and J by 6 bases, and 21 bases separated the two germline ends. CDR1 DFQATT and CDR2 SNEGSKA come from the germline V gene (reference sequence). Here the CDR3 reads CSARFLVLGSTEQYF. CDR3 nucleotides: TGCAGTGCTAGGTTCCTAGTACTTGGGTCAACCGAGCAGTACTTC.

This clonotype was picked up one time. V usage is TRBV3-1 and J usage is TRBJ2-7; TRBD2 matches at 7 bases. Trimming took 1 base from V and 1 from J; bases not matched to a gene: 7. The CDR3 is 16 amino acids. The germline CDR1 and CDR2 sequences are LGHDT and YNNKEL (reference sequence). The CDR3 DNA reads as TGTGCCAGCAGCCAAGTGGGCGGGAGCCAGTCCTACGAGCAGTACTTC. Protein: CASSQVGGSQSYEQYF.

This clonotype was counted only a few times. The chain couples TRBV4-1 to TRBJ1-1; D remains ambiguous. The CDR3 totals 13 residues. V was shortened by 1 base and J by 3 bases, with 6 bases between the two germline ends. Germline lookup yields CDR1 MGHRA and CDR2 YSYEKL. This CDR3 is CASSQVWDTEAFF. Here the CDR3 DNA reads TGCGCCAGCAGCCAAGTGTGGGACACTGAAGCTTTCTTT.

This clonotype occurred many times. The CDR3 protein is CASSYYLPGGANTGELFF. CDR3 sequence (DNA): TGTGCCAGCAGTTACTACCTACCGGGGGGCGCGAACACCGGGGAGCTGTTTTTT. The chain has TRBV6-2 or TRBV6-3 and TRBJ2-2, with D maybe TRBD2 (7 bases). The germline gives CDR1 MNHEY, CDR2 SVGEGT. Trimming took off 1 base at V and 0 bases at J, with 15 bases between the two ends. This CDR3 is built from 18 residues.

This clonotype has a count of ten or more. V and J are TRBV7-2 and TRBJ2-7; D is perhaps TRBD2 (6 bases). Trimming left V 3 bases short and J 2 bases short, with 11 bases between. There are 14 residues in the CDR3. Germline CDR1 reads SGHTA; CDR2 reads FQGNSA. The CDR3: CASSLEGRTYEQYF. Written as DNA, the CDR3 is TGTGCCAGCAGCTTGGAGGGCCGAACCTACGAGCAGTACTTC.

This clonotype was seen repeatedly, ten times or more. This chain connects TRBV28 to TRBJ2-1; the D is unclear. Trimming removed 6 bases from V and 4 bases from J, with 22 bases in between. The germline V gene has CDR1 MDHEN and CDR2 SYDVKM. The CDR3 runs 17 residues. The CDR3 region has the DNA TGTGCCAGCAGCCCCAGGATGAAGCCGGAACCTTACAATGAGCAGTTCTTC. Its protein product is CASSPRMKPEPYNEQFF.

This clonotype was seen at least ten times. The chain links TRBV7-8 to TRBJ1-1; the D is unclear. V was shortened by 8 bases and J by 3 bases, with 10 bases between the two germline ends. Germline V gene lookup returns CDR1 SGHVS and CDR2 FQNEAQ. CDR3 size: 12 residues. The CDR3, as DNA: TGTGCCAGCGGCCGTGGGGACACTGAAGCTTTCTTT. Protein: CASGRGDTEAFF.

This clonotype was seen at least ten times. The chain links TRBV12-3 or TRBV12-4 to TRBJ1-1; possibly TRBD1 for D (5 bases). The CDR3 covers 15 residues. Trimming shortened V by 6 bases and J by 1 base, and 15 bases separated the two germline ends. The CDR3 DNA follows: TGTGCCAGCAGACGCTCCGGGACCCAGAACACTGAAGCTTTCTTT. Its protein is CASRRSGTQNTEAFF.

This clonotype came up many times. The rearrangement links TRBV11-2 to TRBJ1-1; D might be TRBD1 (5 bases). The germline V gene has CDR1 SGHAT and CDR2 FQNNGV. Between the trimmed V and J ends, which lost 1 base and 4 bases, there was a span of 13 bases. The CDR3 sequence is 15 residues long. CDR3 in amino acids: CASSLVTGGGTEAFF. The CDR3 DNA sequence: TGTGCCAGCAGCTTAGTTACTGGGGGGGGCACTGAAGCTTTCTTT.

This clonotype appeared many times. V and J are TRBV19 and TRBJ2-1; TRBD2 aligns across 10 bases. The V segment lost 5 bases and the J segment 9 bases; nucleotides outside the gene matches: 13. CDR1 and CDR2 (germline): LNHDA, SQIVND (reference sequence). The CDR3 runs to 16 residues. CDR3 coding DNA: TGTGCCAGTAGTTCGTTAGCGGGGGGTGATTTAAGTGAGCAGTTCTTC. Its translation: CASSSLAGGDLSEQFF. Full variable domain (outside the CDR3, taken from reference TRBV19 and TRBJ2-1): DGGITQSPKYLFRKEGQNVTLSCEQNLNHDAMYWYRQDPGQGLRLIYYSQIVNDFQKGDIAEGYSVSREKKESFPLTVTSAQKNPTAFYLCASSSLAGGDLSEQFFGPGTRLTVL.

In its sample, this clonotype was seen many times. This chain connects TRBV7-9 to TRBJ1-2, with a possible D match to TRBD1 (6 bases). Deletions cut 4 bases from V and 8 bases from J, with 17 bases between. The CDR3 is 14 residues long. Germline V gene data show CDR1 as SEHNR and CDR2 as FQNEAQ (reference sequence). The CDR3 loop reads CASSSEGTGRGYTF. Here the CDR3 DNA reads TGTGCCAGCAGCTCCGAGGGCACAGGGAGAGGCTACACCTTC.

This clonotype was counted ten times or more. J is TRBJ1-6 and V is TRBV12-3 or TRBV12-4; TRBD1 is a possible D gene (5 bases). V dropped 2 bases and J dropped 4 bases, with 6 bases sitting between them. The CDR3 totals 14 residues. CDR3 DNA: TGTGCCAGCAGTTTACCAGGGTATAATTCACCCCTCCACTTT. Translating gives CASSLPGYNSPLHF.

The sample holds many counts of this clonotype. CDR3 DNA: TGTGCCAGCAGTTTTGGGGGGTATCAGCCCCAGCATTTT. Translation: CASSFGGYQPQHF. The chain joins TRBV12-3 or TRBV12-4 to TRBJ1-5, with TRBD1 as a possible D gene (5 bases). Trimming took 3 bases from V and 5 from J, leaving 8 bases between them. The CDR3 has 13 amino acids.

This clonotype showed up many times. This sequence joins TRBV7-3 and TRBJ2-7; 7 positions agree with TRBD2. Germline V gene sequence: CDR1 SGHTA, CDR2 FQGTGA. This CDR3 spans 13 amino acids. V shed 2 bases and J 6 bases; nucleotides not matched to a gene: 4. CDR3 DNA sequence: TGTGCCAGCAGCTTAGTCCCGGGGGGCGAGCAGTACTTC. Its protein is CASSLVPGGEQYF.